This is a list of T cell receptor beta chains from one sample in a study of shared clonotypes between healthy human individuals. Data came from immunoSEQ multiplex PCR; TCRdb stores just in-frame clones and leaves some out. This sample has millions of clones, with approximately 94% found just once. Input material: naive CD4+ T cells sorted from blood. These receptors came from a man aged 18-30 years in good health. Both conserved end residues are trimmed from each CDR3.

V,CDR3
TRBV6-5,ASSYAPGTSGSEQY
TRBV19,ASSMDRVAEAF
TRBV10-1,ASREGRRLHQPQH
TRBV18,ASSPPIGRHGYT
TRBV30,AWSRDRRNTEAF
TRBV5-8,ASSLGQGAGETQY
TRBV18,ASSSDRLNQPQH
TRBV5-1,ASSLALGSTDTQY
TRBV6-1,ASRPRDRGDEQY
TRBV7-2,ASSLVSAF
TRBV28,ASSSRTSGPQETQY
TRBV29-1,SVVDRGTYEQY
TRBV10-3,AISESRVAGGQETQY
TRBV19,ASSTQASRPNYGYT
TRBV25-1,ASSEYYDEQF
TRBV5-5,ASRPPAKPHGYT
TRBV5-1,ASSSSGNQPQH
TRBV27,ASSLYGVTNYGYT
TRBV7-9,ASSFTGTGIQETQY
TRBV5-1,ASSLGTSGNTIY
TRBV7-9,ASSSSGTGDEQF
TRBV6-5,ASSPDRGLPYT
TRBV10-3,AIAGHLGLAERGFVFEQY
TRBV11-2,ASRDLAGALSERF
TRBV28,ATQQLQGYGYT
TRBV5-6,ASSLLTGGAPNLNTEAF
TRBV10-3,ASSGLANYNEQF
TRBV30,AWSVLSWGETQY
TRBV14,ASSQGEPTYNEQF
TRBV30,AWSLIGGGLQGSGNTIY
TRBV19,ASSRGQGADTQY
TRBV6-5,ASRGGSGANVLT
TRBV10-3,AIRSDRSSYEQY
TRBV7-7,ASSLGTLGEQF
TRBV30,ASRVPTLYNSPLH
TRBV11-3,ASSLGGYNEQF
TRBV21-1,AILKTSGRRDTDTQY
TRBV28,ATEQGVGNIQY
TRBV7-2,ASSLFGEFSYEQY
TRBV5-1,ASSGTAQETQY
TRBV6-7,ASSKLGSNQPQH
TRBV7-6,ASSLEMEGEQY
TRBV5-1,ASSRRERTEAF
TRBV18,ASSPVRTGTPLGEQY
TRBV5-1,ASSLETGFTEAF
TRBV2,ASSVAGGETNTQY
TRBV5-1,ASSWTGGNTEAF
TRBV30,ALQLAGANVLT
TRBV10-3,AISEGKREGRYKETQY
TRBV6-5,ASIDPGPLKAF
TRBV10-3,AISVVRQETQY
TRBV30,AWSEGGRLNTEAF
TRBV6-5,ASSYTGVGADTQY
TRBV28,ASRHQETQY
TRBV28,ASYYRGQGYGYT
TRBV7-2,ASSLGASGSPSYEQY